This TCR beta chain was captured in a study of OX40 agonist ivuxolimab in advanced cancers. Germline V gene data show CDR1 as SGHTA and CDR2 as FQGNSA. The CDR3 extends over 17 amino acids. V was clipped by 2 bases and J by 1 base; unmatched bases: 6. Produced via immunoSEQ multiplex PCR; TCRdb's table is partial and in-frame only. The sample gives some 74,000 clones, about 94% of which show up once; around a tenth is in the top ten. Remarks on this clone: Its antigen is unidentified.

Overall study results and limits: The average count of expanded clones was higher among CD8+ T cells than among CD4+.

The chain combines TRBV7-2 with TRBJ2-7; 12 nucleotides agree with TRBD2. This TCR came from an adult with an advanced solid tumor such as melanoma, head and neck, liver or kidney cancer. The source was CD4+ or CD8+ T cells sorted from blood, collected in a trial of the OX40 agonist ivuxolimab. The CDR3 reads CASSLRLAGEDSYEQYF. For the CDR3, the DNA is TGTGCCAGCAGCTTAAGACTAGCGGGAGAAGATTCCTACGAGCAGTACTTC.